A single sample is the source of the 13 T cell receptor beta chains below, sequenced in a study of blood T cells in healthy people across ages. Sample-barcoded 5' priming and a J-beta primer mix drove a second PCR of 7 to 11 cycles. TCRdb processed the 5' RACE reads anew with MiXCR; each CDR3 protein has one entry. The table records approximately 900,000 distinct CDR3 sequences, 25% to 30% of them present only once. Separately, the same data were catalogued under a study of T cells of mothers and their children.

The sample consisted of blood. These TCRs come from a woman between 35 and 50 years old in good health.

This clonotype was observed a handful of times. The chain joins TRBV9 to TRBJ2-3; D remains unclear. Trimming took 0 bases from V and 5 from J, leaving 7 bases between them. The germline V gene encodes CDR1 SGDLS and CDR2 YYNGEE. This CDR3 is built from 13 residues. The chain's CDR3 is CASSVGEIDTQYF. The CDR3 DNA reads TGTGCCAGCAGCGTAGGAGAAATAGATACGCAGTATTTT.

CDR3: CASSYSITVRGQPQHF. CDR3 bases: TGTGCCAGCAGTTACTCGATTACGGTACGGGGTCAGCCCCAGCATTTT. The V call is TRBV6-2 or TRBV6-3, the J call TRBJ1-5; D ambiguous. Trimming left V 0 bases short and J 6 bases short, with 15 bases between. Germline CDR1 and CDR2: MNHEY and SVGEGT. The CDR3 runs 16 residues.

This clonotype showed up just a few times. The chain couples TRBV29-1 to TRBJ1-1; TRBD1 might be the D (5 bases). V gave up 6 bases and J gave up 0 bases, with 17 bases separating them. The CDR3 sequence is 15 residues long. The germline gives CDR1 SQVTM, CDR2 ANQGSEA. Here the CDR3 DNA reads TGCAGCGTGGGGGGAGTTACAGTCTTGAACACTGAAGCTTTCTTT. Encoded protein: CSVGGVTVLNTEAFF.

This clonotype came up once. One end of the junction is discordant with germline, which a read error may explain. The chain has TRBV7-2 and TRBJ2-3, with TRBD1 matching 10 bases. Germline CDR1 and CDR2: SGHTA and FQGNSA. The CDR3 has 15 amino acids. CDR3 amino acids: CASSLRDRGTETRYF. The CDR3 nucleotides are TGTGCCAGCAGCTTACGGGACAGGGGCACCGAAACGCGGTATTTT.

This clonotype has just a few counts. The chain is built from TRBV5-1 and TRBJ1-2; TRBD1 matches at 10 bases. Per the germline V gene, CDR1 is SGHRS and CDR2 is YFSETQ. This CDR3 is 14 amino acids long. The ends lost 4 bases at V and 7 bases at J; junction bases unmatched: 7. The CDR3 nucleotides are TGCGCCAGCAGCGCCGGGGGGACAGGGGTTGGCTACACCTTC. This codes for CASSAGGTGVGYTF.

This clonotype was recorded a few times. The CDR3 spells CASSPATGGVETQYF. CDR3 bases: TGTGCCAGCAGCCCAGCGACAGGGGGTGTTGAGACCCAGTACTTC. The chain recombines TRBV3-1 with TRBJ2-5; 9 nucleotides match TRBD1. CDR1 and CDR2 from the germline V gene are LGHDT and YNNKEL (reference sequence). The trim removed 4 bases at V and 5 bases at J, leaving 8 bases unmatched. There are 15 residues in the CDR3.

This chain connects TRBV3-1 to TRBJ2-5, with TRBD2 matching 8 bases. CDR1 is LGHDT and CDR2 is YNNKEL in the germline V gene (reference sequence). The CDR3 runs 15 residues. The trim removed 4 bases at V and 11 bases at J, leaving 15 bases unmatched. For the CDR3, the DNA is TGTGCCAGCAGCCCTAGCGGGCGTAGATACAATGAGCAGTACTTC. As protein: CASSPSGRRYNEQYF.

V is TRBV20-1 and J is TRBJ1-5; 8 bases are a match to TRBD1. With 6 bases clipped from V and 3 bases from J, the junction kept 4 bases outside the gene matches. The CDR3 contains 13 residues. CDR1 is DFQATT, CDR2 SNEGSKA, per germline (reference sequence). The DNA of the CDR3 is TGCAGTGCGCCACAGGGGGTCAATCAGCCCCAGCATTTT. Its translation: CSAPQGVNQPQHF.

The chain uses TRBV18 and TRBJ1-1, with 7 nucleotides matching TRBD1. The CDR3 is 17 residues long. With V trimmed by 5 bases and J by 2 bases, 14 bases remained unmatched. The germline gives CDR1 KGHSH, CDR2 LQKENI. DNA of the CDR3: TGTGCCAGCTCAGGGCTTCCGGGACAGAGAGCCAACACTGAAGCTTTCTTT. Amino acids: CASSGLPGQRANTEAFF.

This chain connects TRBV18 to TRBJ2-1; possibly TRBD2 for D (5 bases). Trimming pared 4 bases from V and 10 bases from J, leaving 14 bases between. There are 13 residues in the CDR3. Germline V CDR1 and CDR2: KGHSH, LQKENI. This CDR3 reads CASSLTRGYEQFF. The CDR3 region has the DNA TGTGCCAGCTCACTAACACGGGGTTACGAGCAGTTCTTC.

In this sample, this clonotype turned up a few times. The chain recombines TRBV24-1 with TRBJ2-1; D tentatively reads TRBD1 or TRBD2 (5 bases each). Germline V gene lookup returns CDR1 KGHDR and CDR2 SFDVKD. The CDR3 has 15 amino acids. Trimming took off 0 bases at V and 5 bases at J, with 10 bases between the two ends. The CDR3 sequence is CATSDLGTNNNEQFF. In nucleotides, the CDR3 is TGTGCCACCAGTGATTTGGGGACGAATAACAATGAGCAGTTCTTC.

V gene TRBV5-5 combines with J gene TRBJ2-5; D ambiguous. With the DNA end fitting TRBJ2-7 better, the J assignment may be wrong. The CDR3 loop spans 15 amino acids. In germline, CDR1 is SGHKS, CDR2 YYEKEE (reference sequence). CDR3: CASSTGSTSPGEQYF. The CDR3 DNA reads as TGTGCCAGCAGCACCGGGTCCACCTCGCCTGGCGAGCAGTACTTC.

Note on this clonotype: Germline and junction disagree at one end, which may indicate a read error. The chain employs TRBV5-1 and TRBJ2-7, with D unresolved. Per the germline V gene, CDR1 is SGHRS and CDR2 is YFSETQ. This CDR3 has 13 residues. This CDR3 reads CAGSPRTSYEQYF. CDR3 bases: TGCGCCGGCAGCCCACGGACCTCCTACGAGCAGTACTTC. Full variable domain (outside the CDR3, taken from reference TRBV5-1 and TRBJ2-7): KAGVTQTPRYLIKTRGQQVTLSCSPISGHRSVSWYQQTPGQGLQFLFEYFSETQRNKGNFPGRFSGRQFSNSRSEMNVSTLELGDSALYLCAGSPRTSYEQYFGPGTRLTVT.